This T cell receptor (beta chain) was captured by sequencing in a study of siplizumab effects on memory and regulatory T cells. V shed 3 bases, J shed 3 bases, and the junction held 8 bases outside the gene matches. The germline V gene has CDR1 MNHEY and CDR2 SMNVEV (reference sequence). This CDR3 contains 16 residues. Assay: immunoSEQ multiplex PCR; the TCRdb copy retains only in-frame clones and omits some. The sample consists of more than 95,000 clones, approximately 94% of them appearing once. This receptor was taken from a human donor in good health. This chain connects TRBV27 to TRBJ2-1; 7 positions agree with TRBD2. The sample consisted of non-Treg CD4+ T cells sorted from blood. The CDR3 is CASSFAGGSVYNEQFF. The CDR3, as DNA: TGTGCCAGCAGTTTCGCCGGGGGGTCTGTCTACAATGAGCAGTTCTTC.